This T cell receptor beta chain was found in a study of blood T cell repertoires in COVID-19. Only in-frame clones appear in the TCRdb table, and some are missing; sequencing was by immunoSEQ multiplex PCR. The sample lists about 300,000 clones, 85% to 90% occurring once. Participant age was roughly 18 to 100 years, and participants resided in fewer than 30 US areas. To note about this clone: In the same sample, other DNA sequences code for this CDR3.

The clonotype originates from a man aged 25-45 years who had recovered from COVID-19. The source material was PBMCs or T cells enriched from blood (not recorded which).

The CDR3 coding sequence is TGTGCCAGCTCACCGGTAGGACTAGCGGGGGACAATGAGCAGTTCTTC. Protein sequence: CASSPVGLAGDNEQFF. The J gene is TRBJ2-1, the V gene TRBV18; 13 bases line up with TRBD2. The CDR3 contains 16 residues. Trimming at V came to 3 bases and at J to 5 bases, leaving 4 bases not matched to a gene. The germline V gene has CDR1 KGHSH and CDR2 LQKENI.